Listed below are T cell receptor beta chains from one sample, sequenced in a study of CXCR3-negative and CXCR3-positive naive CD8 T cells. TCRdb reprocessed the 5' RACE reads and stores each CDR3 protein as one record, lacking DNA. The repertoire table contains approximately 70,000 distinct CDR3 sequences. Material: naive CXCR3- CD8+ T cells from blood. The origin of the receptors is a human donor in good health. Some clones in this sample may be carry-over from other donors' samples. CDR3s include the opening cysteine and the closing phenylalanine or tryptophan. Some rows mark clone size as missing; the rest say once, few, many or name a class of expanded clone.

v_gene	j_gene	abundance	len	CDR3aa
TRBV7-8	TRBJ2-1	.	15	CASSLNRGFINEQFF
TRBV11-2	TRBJ2-3	.	13	CASSLGRGGTQYF
TRBV4-2	TRBJ2-7	.	17	CASSQERTSGGAYEQYF
TRBV12-3/TRBV12-4	TRBJ2-3	.	13	CASSSPSTDTQYF
TRBV12-3/TRBV12-4	TRBJ1-1	.	12	CASSLEWTEAFF
TRBV28	TRBJ2-1	.	16	CASSPSRDRGHNEQFF
TRBV29-1	TRBJ2-7	.	13	CSVRWESSYEQYF
TRBV6-4	TRBJ2-1	.	15	CASSDSQGTYNEQFF
TRBV10-3	TRBJ1-2	.	14	CAISEGQILYGYTF
TRBV6-5	TRBJ2-1	.	14	CASTAGTGGNEQFF
TRBV4-3	TRBJ2-7	.	17	CASSQAFGGLISYEQYF
TRBV7-9	TRBJ2-7	.	13	CASSFSSIYEQYF
TRBV5-5	TRBJ2-3	.	14	CASRTDRGRDTQYF
TRBV3-1	TRBJ2-7	.	14	CASSQGVWLAGPYF
TRBV7-9	TRBJ1-2	.	16	CASSFSGLEGDYGYTF
TRBV20-1	TRBJ1-1	.	14	CSAKTTGDNTEAVF
TRBV29-1	TRBJ2-7	.	12	CSAEGDTYEQYF
TRBV28	TRBJ2-7	.	14	CASCSFGSLYEQYF
TRBV25-1	TRBJ1-6	.	16	CASSGTGEAYNSPLHF
TRBV20-1	TRBJ2-3	.	17	CSARERLRTSGTDTQYF
TRBV4-3	TRBJ2-1	.	14	CASSQVSREKEQFF
TRBV28	TRBJ1-1	.	15	CASSRDRGPHTEAFF
TRBV6-5	TRBJ2-5	.	14	CASSLQGAVETQYF
TRBV29-1	TRBJ2-7	medium-sized	13	CSVSQGAFYEQYF
TRBV7-9	TRBJ1-2	.	14	CASSSTGQEAGYTF
TRBV5-1	TRBJ1-2	.	15	CASPWTGRTNYGYTF
TRBV5-1	TRBJ2-3	.	17	CASSLGWVNPATDTQYF
TRBV7-9	TRBJ2-1	.	19	CASSPGPLAGGPFYNEQFF
TRBV11-2	TRBJ2-7	.	12	CASSFLQNEQYF
TRBV9	TRBJ2-2	.	19	CASSHNLRQGNGEAGELFF
TRBV21-1	TRBJ2-2	.	17	CASRSPRGAVNTGELFF